Below are 30 T cell receptor beta chains sequenced from a single sample in a study of shared clonotypes between healthy human individuals. Clones were sequenced by immunoSEQ multiplex PCR, and TCRdb holds only the in-frame ones, with some missing. This sample has more than 2 million clones, with about 95% found just once. The naive CD8 population came from CD45RO-negative cells selected for CCR7, without terminally differentiated effector memory CD45RA+ cells. Sequenced material: naive CD8+ T cells sorted from blood. The receptors stem from a man aged 18 to 29 in good health.

This sequence joins TRBV9 and TRBJ1-4; 10 bases line up with TRBD1. With V trimmed by 3 bases and J by 0 bases, 11 bases remained unmatched. The CDR3 has 19 residues. The germline V gene encodes CDR1 SGDLS and CDR2 YYNGEE. DNA for the CDR3: TGTGCCAGCAGCGGACACCCGGGACAGGGGCTTGCAACTAATGAAAAACTGTTTTTT. Translated: CASSGHPGQGLATNEKLFF.

This clone showed up just once. J is TRBJ1-2 and V is TRBV6-5; no definite D call. Germline assignment: CDR1 MNHEY and CDR2 SVGAGI. The CDR3 has 14 residues. V gave up 5 bases and J gave up 3 bases, with 13 bases separating them. The CDR3 DNA sequence: TGTGCCAGCAGTGCCTGGGAGGAGGACTATGGCTACACCTTC. This gives the protein CASSAWEEDYGYTF.

In its sample, this clone was seen once. The chain uses TRBV5-5 and TRBJ2-7; D remains unclear. From germline, CDR1 is SGHKS and CDR2 YYEKEE (reference sequence). Deletions cut 4 bases from V and 4 bases from J, with 15 bases between. This CDR3 comprises 14 residues. Here the CDR3 reads CASSMYAARYEQYF. Here the CDR3 DNA reads TGTGCCAGCAGCATGTACGCTGCACGGTACGAGCAGTACTTC.

The rearrangement uses TRBV7-9 and TRBJ2-3, with 9 bases lining up with TRBD1. Germline assignment: CDR1 SEHNR and CDR2 FQNEAQ (reference sequence). Trimming at V came to 5 bases and at J to 2 bases, leaving 8 bases not matched to a gene. The CDR3 runs to 16 residues. This chain's CDR3 is CASSPRTGDFTDTQYF. The CDR3 DNA is TGTGCCAGCAGCCCAAGGACAGGGGACTTCACAGATACGCAGTATTTT.

This clone was seen once. The CDR3 coding sequence is TGCGCCAGCAGCCAAGATCACATAGACTCCTACGAGCAGTACTTC. Residues: CASSQDHIDSYEQYF. V and J are TRBV4-1 and TRBJ2-7; the D is unclear. V lost 0 bases and J 0 bases, leaving 9 bases between the germline ends. The CDR3 has 15 amino acids. Per the germline V gene, CDR1 is MGHRA and CDR2 is YSYEKL.

This chain connects TRBV27 to TRBJ2-1; D not resolved. Trimming pared 5 bases from V and 4 bases from J, leaving 9 bases between. Germline-derived CDR1 and CDR2 are MNHEY and SMNVEV (reference sequence). This CDR3 has 13 residues. CDR3 sequence reads: CASSMGGYNEQFF. The CDR3 nucleotides are TGTGCCAGCAGTATGGGTGGGTACAATGAGCAGTTCTTC.

This sequence joins TRBV6-5 and TRBJ1-1, with D possibly being TRBD1 (5 bases). The CDR3 spans 13 residues. CDR1 and CDR2 (germline): MNHEY, SVGAGI. Trimming pared 5 bases from V and 4 bases from J, leaving 11 bases between. CDR3 sequence reads: CASSPVQGTEAFF. DNA for the CDR3: TGTGCCAGCAGTCCTGTCCAGGGCACTGAAGCTTTCTTT.

On this clone itself: The same CDR3 can be traced to other DNA sequences in this sample. The chain employs TRBV5-4 and TRBJ2-7; 8 positions agree with TRBD1. This CDR3 comprises 15 residues. J gave up 1 base and V 4 bases, and 7 bases lay outside the gene matches. Germline CDR1 and CDR2: SGHNT and YYREEE (reference sequence). CDR3 residues: CASSHGQGKSYEQYF. As DNA, the CDR3 is TGTGCCAGCAGCCATGGACAGGGAAAGTCCTACGAGCAGTACTTC.

The CDR3 region is CASSLLGAHGYGYTF. CDR3 in DNA: TGTGCCAGCAGTTTATTGGGGGCGCACGGCTATGGCTACACCTTC. The chain couples TRBV27 to TRBJ1-2; TRBD1 is a possible D gene (6 bases). Per germline, CDR1 MNHEY and CDR2 SMNVEV (reference sequence). Trimming removed 1 base at V and 4 bases at J, with 13 bases between. The CDR3 runs 15 residues.

Turning to this clone: Other DNA variants within this sample encode the same CDR3. The chain joins TRBV27 to TRBJ1-1, with TRBD1 as a possible D gene (5 bases). Trimming removed 5 bases at V and 1 base at J, with 8 bases between. Germline V gene lookup returns CDR1 MNHEY and CDR2 SMNVEV (reference sequence). The CDR3 is 13 amino acids. CDR3 nucleotides: TGTGCCAGCAGTGTAACAGGGAACACTGAAGCTTTCTTT. Its protein is CASSVTGNTEAFF.

The chain is built from TRBV29-1 and TRBJ1-2; D is perhaps TRBD1 (5 bases). V lost 6 bases and J lost 0, with 17 bases in between. Germline loops: CDR1 SQVTM, CDR2 ANQGSEA. CDR3 length: 15 amino acids. For the CDR3, the DNA is TGCAGCGTCGTGTCTACAGGAGCTTCTAACTATGGCTACACCTTC. Its translation is CSVVSTGASNYGYTF.

The chain is built from TRBV15 and TRBJ1-5, with a possible D match to TRBD1 (5 bases). CDR3 size: 14 residues. The V end lost 3 bases, the J end lost 6 bases, and 12 bases lay between the germline ends. CDR1 is LNHNV and CDR2 is YYDKDF in the germline V gene (reference sequence). The CDR3 is CATSRGEGIQPQHF. The CDR3 nucleotides read TGTGCCACCAGCAGGGGGGAAGGGATTCAGCCCCAGCATTTT.

The V call is TRBV5-6, the J call TRBJ2-7; D perhaps matches TRBD2 (5 bases). The CDR3 sequence is 12 residues long. Germline CDR1 is SGHDT and CDR2 is YYEEEE. Trimming cost V 4 bases and J 6 bases, with 11 bases left between them. CDR3 DNA sequence: TGTGCCAGCAGCATTGGTGAGGGCGAGCAGTACTTC. Translated: CASSIGEGEQYF.

The sample holds one count of this clone. This sequence joins TRBV9 and TRBJ2-3; D ambiguous. This CDR3 contains 15 residues. V was shortened by 0 bases and J by 4 bases, with 12 bases between the two germline ends. Germline lookup yields CDR1 SGDLS and CDR2 YYNGEE. This chain's CDR3 is CASSVVGSLADTQYF. The DNA for the CDR3 is TGTGCCAGCAGCGTAGTGGGCAGCCTGGCAGATACGCAGTATTTT.

This chain uses TRBV5-1 with TRBJ2-5; D uncertain. Germline V gives CDR1 SGHRS, CDR2 YFSETQ. The CDR3 is 15 residues long. V was trimmed by 0 bases and J by 5 bases, leaving 14 bases between them. The CDR3 loop is CASSLEQPKGETQYF. Written as DNA, the CDR3 is TGCGCCAGCAGCTTGGAACAGCCTAAAGGGGAGACCCAGTACTTC.

CDR3 DNA: TGTGCCAGTAGTATGGATACATACTATGGCTACACCTTC. It specifies CASSMDTYYGYTF. V is TRBV19 and J is TRBJ1-2, with D unclear. V shed 3 bases and J shed 3 bases, with 8 bases lying between them. The CDR3 has 13 residues. The germline CDR1 and CDR2 sequences are LNHDA and SQIVND (reference sequence).

A note on this clone: Other nucleotide sequences in the sample specify the same CDR3. This chain uses TRBV6-1 with TRBJ2-7; D possibly corresponds to TRBD1 (5 bases). V was clipped by 0 bases and J by 3 bases, with 9 bases between them. There are 14 residues in the CDR3. Germline V gene lookup returns CDR1 MNHNS and CDR2 SASEGT. CDR3: CASSEAGQGYEQYF. The CDR3 DNA is TGTGCCAGCAGTGAAGCAGGGCAGGGCTACGAGCAGTACTTC.

Details on this clone: The same CDR3 also results from other DNA sequences found in this sample. The gene calls are TRBV27 and TRBJ1-1, with D perhaps matching TRBD1 (5 bases). Germline V gene lookup returns CDR1 MNHEY and CDR2 SMNVEV (reference sequence). V lost 3 bases to trimming and J lost 0 bases, with 8 bases between them. CDR3 length equals 14 residues. CDR3: CASSFVGVNTEAFF. As DNA, the CDR3 is TGTGCCAGCAGTTTCGTGGGGGTGAACACTGAAGCTTTCTTT.

The chain is built from TRBV4-2 and TRBJ1-1; 11 bases are a match to TRBD1. Germline V gene sequence: CDR1 LGHNA, CDR2 YNFKEQ. The CDR3 covers 15 residues. V gave up 3 bases and J gave up 1 base; unmatched junction bases: 1. The chain's CDR3 is CASSHGQGANTEAFF. The CDR3 region has the DNA TGTGCCAGCAGCCATGGACAGGGGGCGAACACTGAAGCTTTCTTT.

The V gene is TRBV6-6, the J gene TRBJ2-5, with TRBD2 as a possible D gene (6 bases). Germline values: CDR1 MNHNY, CDR2 SVGAGI (reference sequence). The CDR3 is 14 residues long. V was shortened by 7 bases and J by 5 bases, with 17 bases between the two germline ends. The CDR3 DNA follows: TGTGCCAGCACTCTTTACGGGAGCCAGGAGACCCAGTACTTC. Encoded protein: CASTLYGSQETQYF.

The chain employs TRBV6-5 and TRBJ1-1, with D uncertain. The V gene lost 0 bases and the J gene lost 6 bases, with 14 bases spanning the gap. Germline V lookup: CDR1 MNHEY, CDR2 SVGAGI. The CDR3 length is 15 residues. The CDR3 reads CASSYSPGSSAEAFF. The CDR3 bases are TGTGCCAGCAGTTACTCGCCCGGGAGCTCCGCTGAAGCTTTCTTT.

This clone came up a few times. The V call is TRBV6-5, the J call TRBJ2-6; 9 positions match TRBD1. Germline V gives CDR1 MNHEY, CDR2 SVGAGI. V was pared by 8 bases and J by 2 bases, with 1 base of the junction left unmatched. This CDR3 is built from 14 residues. Written as DNA, the CDR3 is TGTGCCAGCTGGACAGGGGCTGGGGCCAACGTCCTGACTTTC. It specifies CASWTGAGANVLTF.

The chain has TRBV6-5 and TRBJ2-1; D is possibly TRBD1 or TRBD2 (5 bases each). Germline CDR1 MNHEY, CDR2 SVGAGI. The V end was cut by 10 bases, the J end by 1 base, with 14 bases between. This CDR3 comprises 14 residues. The CDR3, as DNA: TGTGCCATCCGGGACCCTCGATCCTACAATGAGCAGTTCTTC. It translates to CAIRDPRSYNEQFF.

V and J are TRBV5-1 and TRBJ2-7, with D perhaps TRBD1 (6 bases). V gave up 0 bases and J gave up 6 bases, with 10 bases separating them. CDR1 SGHRS and CDR2 YFSETQ come from the germline V gene. The length of the CDR3 is 13 residues. CDR3 nucleotide sequence: TGCGCCAGCAGCTTGGCGCAGGGGTTCGAGCAGTACTTC. This codes for CASSLAQGFEQYF.

This chain links TRBV9 with TRBJ2-2, with D perhaps TRBD2 (6 bases). CDR1 and CDR2 (germline): SGDLS, YYNGEE. The V gene lost 3 bases and the J gene lost 7 bases, with 16 bases spanning the gap. CDR3 length: 15 residues. The CDR3 spells CASSEARGTGGELFF. The CDR3 DNA sequence: TGTGCCAGCAGCGAGGCCCGGGGGACGGGCGGGGAGCTGTTTTTT.

The rearrangement uses TRBV4-3 and TRBJ2-3; D gene ambiguous. V was cut by 4 bases and J by 4 bases, with 12 bases left in between. The CDR3 length is 14 residues. CDR1 and CDR2 from the germline V gene are LGHNA and YSLEER. The CDR3 reads CASSPSRSADTQYF. The CDR3 coding sequence is TGCGCCAGCAGCCCCTCCAGGTCCGCAGATACGCAGTATTTT.

This clone is a singleton in its sample. This specimen includes other DNA sequences encoding the same CDR3. The chain uses TRBV6-6 and TRBJ2-1, with D unresolved. Trimming removed 0 bases at V and 8 bases at J, with 8 bases between. This CDR3 has 13 residues. Germline V gene lookup returns CDR1 MNHNY and CDR2 SVGAGI (reference sequence). CDR3 in amino acids: CASSYSSGDEQFF. The CDR3 coding sequence is TGTGCCAGCAGTTACTCGAGTGGCGATGAGCAGTTCTTC.

This chain links TRBV28 with TRBJ2-3, with D tentatively TRBD2 (5 bases). The CDR3 length is 18 residues. The germline CDR1 and CDR2 sequences are MDHEN and SYDVKM. The ends were cut back, 2 bases at V and 0 bases at J, with 18 bases in the middle. The CDR3 nucleotides are TGTGCCAGCAGTTTAGCCCCCCTGACTAATCCTAGCACAGATACGCAGTATTTT. It encodes CASSLAPLTNPSTDTQYF.

V is TRBV11-3 and J is TRBJ1-1; D possibly corresponds to TRBD1 (6 bases). CDR3 length: 13 residues. V was trimmed by 3 bases and J by 4 bases, leaving 9 bases between them. Germline-derived CDR1 and CDR2 are SGHNT and YENEEA. CDR3 in amino acids: CASSLGAGTEAFF. In nucleotides, the CDR3 is TGTGCCAGCAGCTTGGGGGCTGGCACTGAAGCTTTCTTT. The variable domain in full, with the rest retrieved from reference TRBV11-3 and TRBJ1-1, is EAGVVQSPRYKIIEKKQPVAFWCNPISGHNTLYWYLQNLGQGPELLIRYENEEAVDDSQLPKDRFSAERLKGVDSTLKIQPAELGDSAVYLCASSLGAGTEAFFGQGTRLTVV.

The rearrangement links TRBV27 to TRBJ2-5; 7 bases match TRBD1. Trimming at V came to 5 bases and at J to 5 bases, leaving 8 bases not matched to a gene. This CDR3 contains 14 residues. Germline CDR1 MNHEY, CDR2 SMNVEV (reference sequence). The CDR3 spells CASSPNRGWETQYF. The CDR3 DNA follows: TGTGCCAGCAGTCCAAACAGGGGTTGGGAGACCCAGTACTTC.